This TCR beta chain was sequenced for a study of T cells in localized non-small cell lung cancer. Study-wide results and limits: Uninvolved adjacent lung had more T cell clonality than any other tissue, topping tumor. The study linked higher blood T cell density to longer overall survival. Among the top 100 tumor clones, a median approximately 62 appeared in adjacent lung.

Here immunoSEQ multiplex PCR was the method, and the copy in TCRdb shows in-frame clones only, minus some. The data show about 40,000 clones, 85% to 90% seen once. As to this clone: What it recognizes is unknown.

Germline CDR1 is ENHRY and CDR2 is SYGVKD. The CDR3 loop spans 16 amino acids. Trimming cost V 6 bases and J 2 bases; bases outside gene matches: 11. V usage is TRBV10-3 and J usage is TRBJ2-3; 7 bases align to TRBD2. The clonotype comes from a man between 18 and 49 years old with stage I lung adenocarcinoma. This specimen was peripheral blood, taken before any cancer treatment. The chain's CDR3 is CAIRPSASGVTDTQYF. CDR3 nucleotides: TGTGCCATCAGGCCATCAGCTAGCGGCGTCACAGATACGCAGTATTTT.